The text below deals with one T cell receptor beta chain. V lost 6 bases to trimming and J lost 9 bases, with 20 bases between them. The CDR3 has 13 residues. Germline assignment: CDR1 GTSNPN and CDR2 SVGIG (reference sequence). This sample stems from a study of blood T cell repertoires in COVID-19. The assay was immunoSEQ multiplex PCR, and TCRdb's table has in-frame clones only and misses some. The sample contains about 74,000 clones, 70% to 90% of which appear only once. Material for sequencing was peripheral blood. The TCR comes from an elderly woman with active or convalescent COVID-19. This chain connects TRBV30 to TRBJ2-5; TRBD1 might be the D (6 bases). CDR3 in amino acids: CACGAGAAVSQYF. The DNA of the CDR3 is TGTGCCTGCGGCGCAGGGGCCGCGGTGTCCCAGTACTTC.